Following are 15 T cell receptor beta chains from one sample sequenced in a study of blood T cell repertoires in COVID-19. Here immunoSEQ multiplex PCR was the method, and the copy in TCRdb shows in-frame clones only, minus some. This table has about 160,000 clones, over 70% appearing once. Material for sequencing was PBMCs or T cells enriched from blood (not recorded which). These receptor sequences come from a woman aged 55-75 years who had recovered from COVID-19.

The chain recombines TRBV5-1 with TRBJ2-1; TRBD1 might be the D (6 bases). Between the trimmed V and J ends, which lost 2 bases and 5 bases, there was a span of 11 bases. Germline V CDR1 and CDR2: SGHRS, YFSETQ. The CDR3 is 14 amino acids. CDR3 sequence (DNA): TGCGCCAGCAGCTTCGGACAGCATAACAATGAGCAGTTCTTC. Residues: CASSFGQHNNEQFF.

The V gene is TRBV2, the J gene TRBJ1-1, with D possibly TRBD1 on 6 matching bases. Germline CDR1 reads SNHLY; CDR2 reads FYNNEI. The CDR3 loop spans 13 amino acids. V was cut by 4 bases and J by 4 bases, with 10 bases left in between. CDR3 region: CASSVRGGTEAFF. The CDR3 bases are TGTGCCAGCAGTGTTAGGGGGGGCACTGAAGCTTTCTTT. Full variable domain (remainder filled in from reference TRBV2 and TRBJ1-1): EPEVTQTPSHQVTQMGQEVILRCVPISNHLYFYWYRQILGQKVEFLVSFYNNEISEKSEIFDDQFSVERPDGSNFTLKIRSTKLEDSAMYFCASSVRGGTEAFFGQGTRLTVV.

The V call is TRBV7-2, the J call TRBJ1-5; 9 positions match TRBD1. Germline loops: CDR1 SGHTA, CDR2 FQGNSA. The CDR3 runs 15 residues. Trimming cost V 6 bases and J 2 bases; bases outside gene matches: 5. This chain's CDR3 is CASRQTGGGNQPQHF. The CDR3 DNA follows: TGTGCCAGCAGACAGACAGGGGGAGGCAATCAGCCCCAGCATTTT. The variable domain in full, with the rest retrieved from reference TRBV7-2 and TRBJ1-5, is GAGVSQSPSNKVTEKGKDVELRCDPISGHTALYWYRQSLGQGLEFLIYFQGNSAPDKSGLPSDRFSAERTGGSVSTLTIQRTQQEDSAVYLCASRQTGGGNQPQHFGDGTRLSIL.

The V gene is TRBV9, the J gene TRBJ2-1, with 7 nucleotides matching TRBD2. The CDR3 contains 16 residues. J gave up 7 bases and V 4 bases, and 14 bases lay outside the gene matches. Germline V lookup: CDR1 SGDLS, CDR2 YYNGEE. CDR3 loop: CASSPFGGLVDNEQFF. DNA for the CDR3: TGTGCCAGCAGCCCTTTCGGCGGACTAGTAGATAATGAGCAGTTCTTC.

The CDR3, as DNA: TGTGCCAGCAGATATACAGGGAGCACTGAAGCTTTCTTT. Protein sequence: CASRYTGSTEAFF. The V and J genes are TRBV7-2 and TRBJ1-1, with a possible D match to TRBD1 (6 bases). Trimming cost V 6 bases and J 4 bases, with 12 bases left between them. The CDR3 consists of 13 residues. Germline-derived CDR1 and CDR2 are SGHTA and FQGNSA.

This chain links TRBV9 with TRBJ1-2; a possible D gene is TRBD1 (5 bases). This CDR3 comprises 17 residues. The V end lost 7 bases, the J end lost 4 bases, and 26 bases lay between the germline ends. Germline assignment: CDR1 SGDLS and CDR2 YYNGEE. The CDR3 nucleotides read TGTGCCAGCGGAGCCCACCCCATGCCGGGGGGAACCTATGGCTACACCTTC. Translation: CASGAHPMPGGTYGYTF.

The genes are TRBV24-1 and TRBJ2-1; 8 bases are a match to TRBD1. The CDR3 is made up of 13 amino acids. Germline CDR1 is KGHDR and CDR2 is SFDVKD. J lost 12 bases, V lost 4 bases, and 7 bases had no gene match. The CDR3 here is CATSDSRGRGQFF. The CDR3 bases are TGTGCCACCAGTGACTCCAGGGGGCGCGGGCAGTTCTTC.

This clone appeared a few times. Different DNA sequences within this sample yield the same CDR3. V and J are TRBV18 and TRBJ2-7; 9 nucleotides match TRBD1. CDR1 and CDR2 from the germline V gene are KGHSH and LQKENI. J lost 4 bases, V lost 6 bases, and 4 bases had no gene match. This CDR3 is 13 amino acids long. This chain's CDR3 is CASSPGTGYEQYF. CDR3 in DNA: TGTGCCAGCTCCCCCGGGACAGGGTACGAGCAGTACTTC.

This chain links TRBV2 with TRBJ1-2, with 9 bases fitting TRBD1. Germline V gene data show CDR1 as SNHLY and CDR2 as FYNNEI. This CDR3 is 15 amino acids long. The V gene end was trimmed by 4 bases and the J gene end by 4 bases; junction bases not matched to a gene: 7. This CDR3 is CASSVKRDRAYGYTF. For the CDR3, the DNA is TGTGCCAGCAGTGTAAAGAGGGACAGGGCCTATGGCTACACCTTC.

The chain joins TRBV7-9 to TRBJ2-5; TRBD1 matches 10 bases. Germline loops: CDR1 SEHNR, CDR2 FQNEAQ (reference sequence). This CDR3 is built from 17 residues. Trimming removed 1 base from V and 2 bases from J; junction bases left unmatched: 7. In nucleotides, the CDR3 is TGTGCCAGCAGCTTAGGGTTAGGACAGGGGGTACAAGAGACCCAGTACTTC. Encoded protein: CASSLGLGQGVQETQYF.

V gene TRBV7-2 combines with J gene TRBJ2-1; D is ambiguous. In germline, CDR1 is SGHTA, CDR2 FQGNSA. V lost 1 base to trimming and J lost 0 bases, with 10 bases between them. The length of the CDR3 is 16 residues. The CDR3 DNA follows: TGTGCCAGCAGCTTAGGGGCTGTCCTCTCCTACAATGAGCAGTTCTTC. Translating it yields CASSLGAVLSYNEQFF.

The chain's CDR3 is CASSAGFAGTEAFF. The CDR3 region has the DNA TGTGCCAGCAGCGCGGGATTTGCGGGCACTGAAGCTTTCTTT. This chain connects TRBV5-4 to TRBJ1-1; D remains ambiguous. Trimming left V 4 bases short and J 4 bases short, with 14 bases between. Germline CDR1 is SGHNT and CDR2 is YYREEE (reference sequence). This CDR3 has 14 amino acids. The full variable domain, rest sourced from reference TRBV5-4 and TRBJ1-1, is ETGVTQSPTHLIKTRGQQVTLRCSSQSGHNTVSWYQQALGQGPQFIFQYYREEENGRGNFPPRFSGLQFPNYSSELNVNALELDDSALYLCASSAGFAGTEAFFGQGTRLTVV.

This sequence joins TRBV4-2 and TRBJ2-7; D remains ambiguous. V lost 0 bases to trimming and J lost 2 bases, with 8 bases between them. This CDR3 region has 14 residues. Germline loops: CDR1 LGHNA, CDR2 YNFKEQ. CDR3 coding DNA: TGTGCCAGCAGCCAAGATCCACAGACCTACGAGCAGTACTTC. Its protein is CASSQDPQTYEQYF.

The CDR3 is CASSLAPPEYPNEKLFF. The CDR3 DNA reads TGTGCCAGCAGCTTAGCGCCCCCGGAGTACCCTAATGAAAAACTGTTTTTT. V usage is TRBV7-7 and J usage is TRBJ1-4, with unresolved D. From germline, CDR1 is SSHAT and CDR2 FNYEAQ (reference sequence). Trimming pared 0 bases from V and 3 bases from J, leaving 14 bases between. CDR3 length equals 17 residues.

Written as DNA, the CDR3 is TGTGCCAGCAGCGAAAGACTAGCGGGACCTTACGAGCAGTACTTC. Protein product: CASSERLAGPYEQYF. The V gene is TRBV14, the J gene TRBJ2-7, with 11 bases identical to TRBD2. This CDR3 is built from 15 residues. CDR1 and CDR2 from the germline V gene are SGHDN and FVKESK. Trimming removed 5 bases from V and 4 bases from J; junction bases left unmatched: 7.